The 8 T cell receptor beta chains in this list originate from one sample, sequenced in a study of cytomegalovirus exposure and HLA in healthy donors. This PCR relied on a set of 60 Vbeta primers and 13 Jbeta primers. Measured with immunoSEQ multiplex PCR; TCRdb has only the in-frame clones, and not every one. The data hold approximately 100,000 clones, with more than 75% observed a single time. The sequenced material came from PBMCs. These TCRs come from a man aged 30 to 39 in good health and CMV-seropositive.

The rearrangement joins TRBV5-6 to TRBJ2-7; D perhaps matches TRBD1 (5 bases). This CDR3 is 15 amino acids long. Trimming stripped 0 bases from V and 3 bases from J, with 13 bases between. Germline V CDR1 and CDR2: SGHDT, YYEEEE. The CDR3 DNA sequence: TGTGCCAGCAGCTTGGTTTCCCAAAGGGGCTACGAGCAGTACTTC. This gives the protein CASSLVSQRGYEQYF.

This chain connects TRBV9 to TRBJ2-7; 9 bases line up with TRBD1. Germline V gene data show CDR1 as SGDLS and CDR2 as YYNGEE. This CDR3 contains 14 residues. V shed 0 bases and J 6 bases; nucleotides not matched to a gene: 4. The CDR3 coding sequence is TGTGCCAGCAGCGTAGCGGGACAGGGCGGCGAGCAGTACTTC. Translating gives CASSVAGQGGEQYF.

CDR3 in amino acids: CASSLGPSYGYTF. In nucleotides, the CDR3 is TGTGCCAGCAGCTTAGGTCCCTCCTATGGCTACACCTTC. The rearrangement joins TRBV7-9 to TRBJ1-2; D not resolved. CDR3 length equals 13 residues. Per the germline V gene, CDR1 is SEHNR and CDR2 is FQNEAQ (reference sequence). V shed 1 base and J shed 4 bases, with 7 bases lying between them. The whole variable domain, filled in from reference TRBV7-9 and TRBJ1-2, reads DTGVSQNPRHKITKRGQNVTFRCDPISEHNRLYWYRQTLGQGPEFLTYFQNEAQLEKSRLLSDRFSAERPKGSFSTLEIQRTEQGDSAMYLCASSLGPSYGYTFGSGTRLTVV.

V usage is TRBV11-3 and J usage is TRBJ1-1, with D possibly TRBD1 on 5 matching bases. The CDR3 runs 12 residues. V lost 4 bases, J lost 3 bases, and 6 bases lay in between. Germline CDR1 and CDR2: SGHNT and YENEEA. The CDR3, as DNA: TGTGCCAGCAGCTGGGGGGACACTGAAGCTTTCTTT. Translation: CASSWGDTEAFF.

CDR3 protein: CASTETGGIEQYF. The CDR3 DNA sequence: TGTGCCAGCACGGAGACAGGGGGGATCGAGCAGTACTTC. The rearrangement joins TRBV2 to TRBJ2-7; TRBD1 matches at 9 bases. Germline V gene lookup returns CDR1 SNHLY and CDR2 FYNNEI. The length of the CDR3 is 13 residues. V gave up 7 bases and J gave up 6 bases; unmatched junction bases: 7. The complete variable domain, with remaining parts taken from reference TRBV2 and TRBJ2-7, reads EPEVTQTPSHQVTQMGQEVILRCVPISNHLYFYWYRQILGQKVEFLVSFYNNEISEKSEIFDDQFSVERPDGSNFTLKIRSTKLEDSAMYFCASTETGGIEQYFGPGTRLTVT.

This chain uses TRBV5-6 with TRBJ2-2; no definite D call. The germline V and J ends were trimmed by 2 bases and 7 bases, with 3 bases remaining between them. CDR3 size: 11 residues. Germline CDR1 SGHDT, CDR2 YYEEEE. This CDR3 reads CASSFLGELFF. CDR3 DNA: TGTGCCAGCAGCTTCCTCGGGGAGCTGTTTTTT.

The chain carries TRBV5-1 and TRBJ2-7, with TRBD1 matching over 11 bases. The length of the CDR3 is 14 residues. Looked up from germline, CDR1 is SGHRS and CDR2 is YFSETQ. Trimming took 4 bases from V and 3 from J; bases not matched to a gene: 3. This chain's CDR3 is CASSVGQGVYEQYF. The DNA of the CDR3 is TGCGCCAGCAGCGTGGGACAGGGGGTCTACGAGCAGTACTTC.

The genes are TRBV29-1 and TRBJ2-3; D uncertain. The CDR3 is 13 amino acids. The germline V gene encodes CDR1 SQVTM and CDR2 ANQGSEA. Trimming took 6 bases from V and 1 from J, leaving 11 bases between them. CDR3 sequence (DNA): TGCAGCGTAGATTGGCCCCGCACAGATACGCAGTATTTT. This gives the protein CSVDWPRTDTQYF.